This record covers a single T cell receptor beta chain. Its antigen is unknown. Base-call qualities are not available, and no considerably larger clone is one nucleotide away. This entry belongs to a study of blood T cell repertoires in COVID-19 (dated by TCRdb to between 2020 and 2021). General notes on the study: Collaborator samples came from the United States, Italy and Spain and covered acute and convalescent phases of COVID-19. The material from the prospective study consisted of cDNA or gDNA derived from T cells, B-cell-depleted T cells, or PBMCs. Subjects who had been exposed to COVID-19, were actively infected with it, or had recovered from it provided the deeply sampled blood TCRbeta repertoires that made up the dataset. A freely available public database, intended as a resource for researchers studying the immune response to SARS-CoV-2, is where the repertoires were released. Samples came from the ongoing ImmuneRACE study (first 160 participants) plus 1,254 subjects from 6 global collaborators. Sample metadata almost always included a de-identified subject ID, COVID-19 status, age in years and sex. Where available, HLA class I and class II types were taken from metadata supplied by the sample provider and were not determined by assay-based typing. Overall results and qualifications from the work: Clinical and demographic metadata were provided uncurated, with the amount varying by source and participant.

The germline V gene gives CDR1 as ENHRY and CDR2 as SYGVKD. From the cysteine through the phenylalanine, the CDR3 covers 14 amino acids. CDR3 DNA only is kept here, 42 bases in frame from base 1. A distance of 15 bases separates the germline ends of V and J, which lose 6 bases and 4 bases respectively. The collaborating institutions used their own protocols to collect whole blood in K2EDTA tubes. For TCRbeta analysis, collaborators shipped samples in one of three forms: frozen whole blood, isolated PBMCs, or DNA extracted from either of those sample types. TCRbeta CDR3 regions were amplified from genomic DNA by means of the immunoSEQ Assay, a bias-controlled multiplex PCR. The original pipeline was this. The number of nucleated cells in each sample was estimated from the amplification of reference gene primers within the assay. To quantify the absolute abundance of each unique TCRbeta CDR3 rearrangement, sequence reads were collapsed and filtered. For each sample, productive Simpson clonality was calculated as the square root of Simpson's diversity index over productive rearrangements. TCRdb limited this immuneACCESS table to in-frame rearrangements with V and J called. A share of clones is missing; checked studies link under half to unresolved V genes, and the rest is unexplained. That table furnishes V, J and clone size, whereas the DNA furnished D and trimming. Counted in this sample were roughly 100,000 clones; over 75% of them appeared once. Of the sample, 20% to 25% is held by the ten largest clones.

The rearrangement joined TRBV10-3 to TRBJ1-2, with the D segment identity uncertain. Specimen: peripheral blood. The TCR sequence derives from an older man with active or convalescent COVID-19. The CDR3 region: CAISERGESYGYTF. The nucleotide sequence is TGTGCCATCAGCGAACGTGGGGAGTCCTATGGCTACACCTTC.